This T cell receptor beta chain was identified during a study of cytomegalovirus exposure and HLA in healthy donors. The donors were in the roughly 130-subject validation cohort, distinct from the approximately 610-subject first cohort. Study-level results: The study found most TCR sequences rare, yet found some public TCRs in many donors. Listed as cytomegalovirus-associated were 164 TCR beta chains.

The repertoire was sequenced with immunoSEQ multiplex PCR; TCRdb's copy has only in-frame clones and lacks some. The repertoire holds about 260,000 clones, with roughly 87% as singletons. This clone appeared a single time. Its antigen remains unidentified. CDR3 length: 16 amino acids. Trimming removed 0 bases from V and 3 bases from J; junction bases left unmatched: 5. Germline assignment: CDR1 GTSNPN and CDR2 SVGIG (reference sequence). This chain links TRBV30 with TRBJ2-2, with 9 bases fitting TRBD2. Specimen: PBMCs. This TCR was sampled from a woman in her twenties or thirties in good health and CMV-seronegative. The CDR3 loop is CAWSVLLAGYTGELFF. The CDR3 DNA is TGTGCCTGGAGTGTGCTTCTAGCGGGGTACACCGGGGAGCTGTTTTTT.